These T cell receptor beta chains were read from a single sample in a study of T cells in Graves' hyperthyroidism and ophthalmopathy. TCRdb recomputed calls from the multiplex PCR reads with MiXCR, one row per CDR3 protein. The sample records about 740,000 distinct CDR3 sequences, 13% to 15% being singletons. The sample comprised blood. These receptor sequences come from a woman aged 18-29 years with Graves' hyperthyroidism. Both conserved end residues are part of each CDR3. Each record gives: D gene, V gene, CDR3 protein. The D gene is left open where the match is weak.

d_call: .; v_call: TRBV2; cdr3_aa: CASSVGRGIYGYTF
d_call: TRBD1; v_call: TRBV7-9; cdr3_aa: CASSFTGAATEAFF
d_call: .; v_call: TRBV20-1; cdr3_aa: CSAKMGLWDTNEKLFF
d_call: .; v_call: TRBV3-1; cdr3_aa: CASSQVIGASYNEQFF
d_call: .; v_call: TRBV10-3; cdr3_aa: CAISGRDAYEQYF
d_call: TRBD2; v_call: TRBV20-1; cdr3_aa: CSARAGGQETQYF
d_call: .; v_call: TRBV28; cdr3_aa: CASSFRGQGPNQPQHF
d_call: .; v_call: TRBV30; cdr3_aa: CAWSSAGGELFF
d_call: .; v_call: TRBV29-1; cdr3_aa: CSVLGGYTDTQYF
d_call: .; v_call: TRBV20-1; cdr3_aa: CSASRPQNIQYF
d_call: TRBD1; v_call: TRBV19; cdr3_aa: CASSGLNRARGTSGNTIYF
d_call: .; v_call: TRBV7-9; cdr3_aa: CASSFTGINEQFF
d_call: .; v_call: TRBV11-1; cdr3_aa: CASSFQEDYEQYF
d_call: .; v_call: TRBV2; cdr3_aa: CASSGVPGYLNEQFF
d_call: TRBD1; v_call: TRBV12-3/TRBV12-4; cdr3_aa: CASAPGRDSSYEQYF
d_call: TRBD1; v_call: TRBV10-3; cdr3_aa: CAHARGQGDEKLFF
d_call: .; v_call: TRBV20-1; cdr3_aa: CSARDHPYGYTF
d_call: .; v_call: TRBV2; cdr3_aa: CASSPTRNTEAFF
d_call: .; v_call: TRBV10-3; cdr3_aa: CAISESQDSTGELFF
d_call: TRBD2; v_call: TRBV9; cdr3_aa: CASTGGERLHLNEQFF
d_call: .; v_call: TRBV29-1; cdr3_aa: CSVGGGRGPYEQYF
d_call: TRBD2; v_call: TRBV7-9; cdr3_aa: CASSLGLAESYEQYF
d_call: TRBD2; v_call: TRBV28; cdr3_aa: CASSPEAPSGILTDTQYF
d_call: .; v_call: TRBV11-1; cdr3_aa: CASRARAGELFF
d_call: .; v_call: TRBV12-3/TRBV12-4; cdr3_aa: CASSLRVTGELFF
d_call: .; v_call: TRBV5-8; cdr3_aa: CASSLNDRQETQYF
d_call: .; v_call: TRBV5-4; cdr3_aa: CASSLGASRREQETQYF
d_call: .; v_call: TRBV2; cdr3_aa: CASREVGAYNSPLHF
d_call: TRBD1; v_call: TRBV28; cdr3_aa: CASSLSRTGGSNQPQHF
d_call: TRBD2; v_call: TRBV20-1; cdr3_aa: CSARVWTSGYTDTQYF
d_call: .; v_call: TRBV19; cdr3_aa: CASNNRLNQPQHF
d_call: .; v_call: TRBV28; cdr3_aa: CASRPRGGTYEQYF
d_call: .; v_call: TRBV6-1; cdr3_aa: CASSEAWAFSGNTIYF
d_call: .; v_call: TRBV3-1; cdr3_aa: CASSYQGFYGYTF
d_call: TRBD2; v_call: TRBV7-9; cdr3_aa: CASPGTSAKLTDTQYF
d_call: .; v_call: TRBV2; cdr3_aa: CASSEVQLFEKLFF
d_call: .; v_call: TRBV12-5; cdr3_aa: CASGLEPGVSYNSPLHF
d_call: .; v_call: TRBV9; cdr3_aa: CASSVSPGTPEAFF
d_call: .; v_call: TRBV18; cdr3_aa: CASSPFLSTDTQYF
d_call: .; v_call: TRBV9; cdr3_aa: CASSVAPQQSAGEQYF
d_call: TRBD1; v_call: TRBV27; cdr3_aa: CASSLTGKSYNEQFF
d_call: TRBD1; v_call: TRBV10-3; cdr3_aa: CAISPTQGGNSGNTIYF